Listed below are T cell receptor beta chains from one sample, sequenced in a study of blood T cell repertoires in COVID-19. This table comes from immunoSEQ multiplex PCR, and its TCRdb copy is limited to in-frame clones, with some not included. This sample has roughly 47,000 clones; roughly 88% occur once, and the top ten carry roughly 7.4%. Sequenced material: peripheral blood. The receptor source for this set is a man over 45 with acute or convalescent COVID-19. The CDR3 runs from the conserved cysteine through the conserved F or W. The D gene is left open where the match is weak. Size is omitted from some rows. Given values are once, few, many or a class for expanded clones.

clone_size: -
j_call: TRBJ1-1
d_call: -
v_call: TRBV19
cdr3_length: 15
cdr3_aa: CASYTMGGGNTEAFF
cdr3_nt: TGTGCCAGTTATACGATGGGGGGAGGGAACACTGAAGCTTTCTTT

clone_size: -
j_call: TRBJ1-1
d_call: -
v_call: TRBV5-1
cdr3_length: 14
cdr3_aa: CASSLDTGLTEAFF
cdr3_nt: TGCGCCAGCAGCTTGGATACGGGTCTTACTGAAGCTTTCTTT

clone_size: -
j_call: TRBJ1-2
d_call: TRBD1
v_call: TRBV28
cdr3_length: 17
cdr3_aa: CASSAPSGTGISRGYTF
cdr3_nt: TGTGCCAGCAGCGCCCCATCCGGGACAGGGATCTCGCGGGGCTACACCTTC

clone_size: -
j_call: TRBJ1-6
d_call: -
v_call: TRBV2
cdr3_length: 14
cdr3_aa: CASSMQGINSPLHF
cdr3_nt: TGTGCCAGCAGTATGCAGGGAATTAATTCACCCCTCCACTTT

clone_size: -
j_call: TRBJ1-1
d_call: -
v_call: TRBV10-3
cdr3_length: 15
cdr3_aa: CAIKPGEGARTEAFF
cdr3_nt: TGTGCCATCAAGCCCGGTGAAGGGGCGAGGACTGAAGCTTTCTTT

clone_size: -
j_call: TRBJ1-2
d_call: TRBD1
v_call: TRBV9
cdr3_length: 14
cdr3_aa: CASNRGDPSYGYTF
cdr3_nt: TGTGCCAGCAACAGGGGGGATCCCTCGTATGGCTACACCTTC

clone_size: -
j_call: TRBJ2-7
d_call: TRBD2
v_call: TRBV19
cdr3_length: 15
cdr3_aa: CASSILAGGAYEQYF
cdr3_nt: TGTGCCAGTAGTATACTAGCGGGAGGCGCCTACGAGCAGTACTTC

clone_size: -
j_call: TRBJ1-2
d_call: TRBD1
v_call: TRBV4-2
cdr3_length: 15
cdr3_aa: CASSQEAGGYYGYTF
cdr3_nt: TGTGCCAGCAGCCAAGAGGCAGGGGGCTACTATGGCTACACCTTC

clone_size: -
j_call: TRBJ1-1
d_call: -
v_call: TRBV28
cdr3_length: 12
cdr3_aa: CATGGRNTEAFF
cdr3_nt: TGTGCCACTGGCGGCCGGAACACTGAAGCTTTCTTT

clone_size: -
j_call: TRBJ2-1
d_call: -
v_call: TRBV6-6
cdr3_length: 12
cdr3_aa: CASRLLSNEQFF
cdr3_nt: TGTGCCAGCAGGCTACTGTCAAATGAGCAGTTCTTC

clone_size: few
j_call: TRBJ2-3
d_call: -
v_call: TRBV6-6
cdr3_length: 15
cdr3_aa: CASSTGRPSTDTQYF
cdr3_nt: TGTGCCAGCAGCACAGGACGGCCTAGCACAGATACGCAGTATTTT

clone_size: -
j_call: TRBJ1-3
d_call: -
v_call: TRBV10-3
cdr3_length: 14
cdr3_aa: CAISGTESGNTIYF
cdr3_nt: TGTGCCATCAGTGGGACAGAGTCTGGAAACACCATATATTTT

clone_size: -
j_call: TRBJ2-7
d_call: -
v_call: TRBV6-5
cdr3_length: 13
cdr3_aa: CASANASPYEQYF
cdr3_nt: TGTGCCAGCGCTAATGCGTCACCCTACGAGCAGTACTTC

clone_size: -
j_call: TRBJ2-5
d_call: TRBD2
v_call: TRBV7-9
cdr3_length: 15
cdr3_aa: CASSLPSGLAETQYF
cdr3_nt: TGTGCCAGCAGCTTACCCTCGGGACTAGCAGAGACCCAGTACTTC

clone_size: -
j_call: TRBJ1-3
d_call: TRBD1
v_call: TRBV5-6
cdr3_length: 16
cdr3_aa: CASSPGQGRFGNTIYF
cdr3_nt: TGTGCCAGCAGCCCCGGACAGGGTCGGTTTGGAAACACCATATATTTT

clone_size: -
j_call: TRBJ1-1
d_call: -
v_call: TRBV6-5
cdr3_length: 12
cdr3_aa: CASSYQNTEAFF
cdr3_nt: TGTGCCAGCAGTTATCAGAACACTGAAGCTTTCTTT